The 11 T cell receptor beta chains below come from one sample, sequenced in a study of cytomegalovirus exposure and HLA in healthy donors. Both 60 Vbeta primers and 13 Jbeta primers went into the PCR. TCRdb's table, derived via immunoSEQ multiplex PCR, lists solely in-frame clones and lacks some. This table holds around 150,000 clones, around 80% found once. The sequenced material came from PBMCs. The receptor set was obtained from a woman aged 40 to 50 in good health and CMV-seropositive.

This chain uses TRBV27 with TRBJ2-3; tentative D call: TRBD1 (6 bases). The CDR3 sequence is 16 residues long. The germline V gene encodes CDR1 MNHEY and CDR2 SMNVEV (reference sequence). V was trimmed by 1 base and J by 6 bases, leaving 17 bases between them. The chain's CDR3 is CASSLLGAGASDTQYF. CDR3 DNA sequence: TGTGCCAGCAGTTTATTGGGCGCAGGGGCTAGCGATACGCAGTATTTT.

The table lists this clone with a few counts. The chain joins TRBV4-3 to TRBJ2-5; D ambiguous. The CDR3 runs 14 residues. Trimming cost V 4 bases and J 4 bases, with 13 bases left between them. Germline V gene lookup returns CDR1 LGHNA and CDR2 YSLEER. The CDR3: CASSPSSPPETQYF. The CDR3 region has the DNA TGCGCCAGCAGCCCCAGTAGCCCCCCAGAGACCCAGTACTTC.

The chain links TRBV5-4 to TRBJ2-7, with 7 bases lining up with TRBD1. The CDR3 spans 14 residues. CDR1 and CDR2 from the germline V gene are SGHNT and YYREEE (reference sequence). Germline trimming cut 5 bases from V and 2 bases from J; bases unmatched to any gene: 7. The CDR3 is CASRVGTATYEQYF. For the CDR3, the DNA is TGTGCCAGCAGAGTCGGGACAGCCACCTACGAGCAGTACTTC.

This clone has just one count. The chain recombines TRBV5-4 with TRBJ2-2; 9 nucleotides agree with TRBD1. The CDR3 sequence is 17 residues long. Germline V gene lookup returns CDR1 SGHNT and CDR2 YYREEE (reference sequence). The junction had 4 bases not matched to a gene; V was cut back by 0 bases and J by 1 base. CDR3 sequence: CASSLEPGQGNTGELFF. DNA for the CDR3: TGTGCCAGCAGCTTGGAACCGGGACAGGGGAACACCGGGGAGCTGTTTTTT.

The chain employs TRBV5-5 and TRBJ1-2; 7 positions agree with TRBD1. The CDR3 totals 13 residues. Germline CDR1 is SGHKS and CDR2 is YYEKEE (reference sequence). Trimming took 3 bases from V and 7 from J; bases not matched to a gene: 6. The CDR3 region is CASSSAGGSGYTF. The CDR3 region has the DNA TGTGCCAGCAGCTCGGCAGGGGGATCTGGCTACACCTTC. Full variable domain (outside the CDR3, taken from reference TRBV5-5 and TRBJ1-2): DAGVTQSPTHLIKTRGQQVTLRCSPISGHKSVSWYQQVLGQGPQFIFQYYEKEERGRGNFPDRFSARQFPNYSSELNVNALLLGDSALYLCASSSAGGSGYTFGSGTRLTVV.

The chain employs TRBV5-5 and TRBJ1-4, with D perhaps TRBD1 (5 bases). The CDR3 has 17 residues. Germline V gene sequence: CDR1 SGHKS, CDR2 YYEKEE (reference sequence). V was pared by 4 bases and J by 0 bases, with 16 bases between. This chain's CDR3 is CASSLRQPLATNEKLFF. The CDR3 nucleotides read TGTGCCAGCAGCCTACGACAGCCTCTTGCAACTAATGAAAAACTGTTTTTT.

This clone was detected only a few times. V and J are TRBV11-2 and TRBJ2-5; maybe TRBD1 (6 bases). The DNA end lines up better with TRBJ2-7; the J call may be wrong. Germline loops: CDR1 SGHAT, CDR2 FQNNGV. The CDR3 is 14 residues long. CDR3 sequence (DNA): TGTGCCAGCAGGACTCTTCAGGGGCGACACGAGCAGTACTTC. Residues: CASRTLQGRHEQYF.

V and J are TRBV27 and TRBJ2-7; 7 nucleotides agree with TRBD1. The germline CDR1 and CDR2 sequences are MNHEY and SMNVEV (reference sequence). Trimming removed 5 bases from V and 4 bases from J; junction bases left unmatched: 5. This CDR3 is 13 amino acids long. The CDR3 is CASSRTGDYEQYF. Here the CDR3 DNA reads TGTGCCAGCAGTCGGACAGGAGATTACGAGCAGTACTTC.

The V and J genes are TRBV9 and TRBJ1-4; D is uncertain. This CDR3 has 17 amino acids. V lost 4 bases to trimming and J lost 8 bases, with 24 bases between them. In germline, CDR1 is SGDLS, CDR2 YYNGEE. CDR3 sequence reads: CASSPSVISGKREKLFF. The CDR3 DNA reads as TGTGCCAGCAGCCCCTCGGTGATTTCGGGGAAACGGGAAAAACTGTTTTTT.

The CDR3 protein is CASSSAVIRFF. The CDR3 DNA sequence: TGCGCCAGCAGCTCAGCGGTAATAAGGTTCTTC. The V and J genes are TRBV5-1 and TRBJ2-1; D is possibly TRBD2 (5 bases). The CDR3 spans 11 residues. The germline V gene encodes CDR1 SGHRS and CDR2 YFSETQ. V gave up 3 bases and J gave up 15 bases, with 13 bases separating them. The complete variable domain, with remaining parts taken from reference TRBV5-1 and TRBJ2-1, reads KAGVTQTPRYLIKTRGQQVTLSCSPISGHRSVSWYQQTPGQGLQFLFEYFSETQRNKGNFPGRFSGRQFSNSRSEMNVSTLELGDSALYLCASSSAVIRFFGPGTRLTVL.

CDR3 bases: TGTGCCAGCAGCGGACAGGGGGCCAACGTCCTGACTTTC. This translates into CASSGQGANVLTF. This chain uses TRBV2 with TRBJ2-6; D possibly corresponds to TRBD1 (6 bases). V lost 6 bases, J lost 4 bases, and 7 bases lay in between. Germline values: CDR1 SNHLY, CDR2 FYNNEI. This CDR3 is built from 13 residues.